The 13 T cell receptor beta chains below come from one sample, sequenced in a study of T-cell reconstitution after alpha-beta-depleted transplantation in children. General observations from the study: It was newly produced T cells that mostly accounted for T-cell counts and diversity one year after transplant.

Antigens of these TCRs are unknown. Preparation of the TCRbeta library was carried out with unique molecular identifiers. TCRdb re-analysed the PCR reads in MiXCR, keeping a single row per CDR3 protein. Of fewer than 350,000 distinct CDR3 sequences in the sample, around 7.3% were seen once. This material consisted of peripheral blood, taken 360 days after TCRalphabeta/CD19-depleted stem cell transplant. The receptors were sampled from a female patient between 2 and 10 years old who had a stem cell transplant for Fanconi anemia, so the T cells may come from the graft donor.

This clonotype was detected many times. The chain joins TRBV7-8 to TRBJ2-1; TRBD2 agrees at 9 bases. Germline lookup yields CDR1 SGHVS and CDR2 FQNEAQ. The CDR3 has 16 amino acids. V was clipped by 7 bases and J by 2 bases; unmatched bases: 9. The CDR3 reads CASTFMLAGTYNEQFF. CDR3 DNA: TGTGCCAGCACCTTCATGCTAGCGGGAACCTACAATGAGCAGTTCTTC.

This clonotype was seen only a few times. V usage is TRBV7-6 and J usage is TRBJ2-3; no clear D gene. Germline V gene lookup returns CDR1 SGHVS and CDR2 FNYEAQ. This CDR3 is built from 16 residues. Trimming took off 1 base at V and 3 bases at J, with 14 bases between the two ends. CDR3 coding DNA: TGTGCCAGCAGCTTAGGTTCCGTTACGAATACAGATACGCAGTATTTT. This encodes CASSLGSVTNTDTQYF.

The CDR3, as DNA: TGTGCCAGCAGTCCGAGGACGCGGACCGGGGAGCTGTTTTTT. It specifies CASSPRTRTGELFF. V usage is TRBV2 and J usage is TRBJ2-2; no reliable D call. Germline CDR1 and CDR2: SNHLY and FYNNEI. The CDR3 totals 14 residues. V dropped 5 bases and J dropped 5 bases, with 12 bases sitting between them.

The chain uses TRBV9 and TRBJ1-3, with TRBD1 as a possible D gene (5 bases). The CDR3 extends over 18 amino acids. V was cut by 0 bases and J by 0 bases, with 16 bases left in between. Per germline, CDR1 SGDLS and CDR2 YYNGEE. The CDR3 loop is CASSVDPDNLRSGNTIYF. DNA for the CDR3: TGTGCCAGCAGCGTAGATCCGGACAATTTACGCTCTGGAAACACCATATATTTT.

V and J are TRBV6-1 and TRBJ2-7; 7 bases map to TRBD1. This CDR3 has 14 amino acids. V shed 5 bases, J shed 1 base, and the junction held 5 bases outside the gene matches. CDR1 is MNHNS and CDR2 is SASEGT in the germline V gene. CDR3 loop: CASSKWTGSYEQYF. The CDR3 bases are TGTGCCAGCAGTAAATGGACAGGATCCTACGAGCAGTACTTC.

This clonotype was seen at least ten times. The rearrangement uses TRBV12-3 or TRBV12-4 and TRBJ1-3, with TRBD1 matching over 7 bases. The CDR3 contains 16 residues. J was trimmed by 2 bases and V by 6 bases; bases with no gene match: 10. CDR3 DNA sequence: TGTGCCAGCAGCCCGGGGGCCGACAGGGCTGGAAACACCATATATTTT. Translating gives CASSPGADRAGNTIYF.

The chain uses TRBV6-1 and TRBJ1-5; 9 bases agree with TRBD1. V gave up 7 bases and J gave up 6 bases; unmatched junction bases: 7. Germline loops: CDR1 MNHNS, CDR2 SASEGT. This CDR3 spans 14 amino acids. Here the CDR3 reads CASTEQGAGQPQHF. The CDR3 coding sequence is TGTGCCAGCACAGAACAGGGGGCGGGTCAGCCCCAGCATTTT.

Ten or more counts support this clonotype. Just one base apart from a much larger clone, this may be a read error. This chain connects TRBV6-5 to TRBJ2-1; D uncertain. V gave up 2 bases and J gave up 7 bases, with 3 bases separating them. Germline CDR1 reads MNHEY; CDR2 reads SVGAGI. This CDR3 has 11 residues. CDR3 in DNA: TGTGCCAGCAGTTACAGGAATGAGCAGTTCTTC. This translates into CASSYRNEQFF.

In this sample, this clonotype turned up a few times. The V gene is TRBV18, the J gene TRBJ1-2, with D possibly being TRBD1 (6 bases). The ends were cut back, 3 bases at V and 0 bases at J, with 8 bases in the middle. The CDR3 sequence is 14 residues long. Looked up from germline, CDR1 is KGHSH and CDR2 is LQKENI. CDR3 sequence reads: CASSPDSSNYGYTF. CDR3 nucleotides: TGTGCCAGCTCACCGGACAGTTCTAACTATGGCTACACCTTC.

This clonotype was counted only a few times. The chain uses TRBV7-9 and TRBJ1-5; D gene uncertain. Germline V gives CDR1 SEHNR, CDR2 FQNEAQ (reference sequence). The ends were cut back, 2 bases at V and 5 bases at J, with 4 bases in the middle. The CDR3 is 12 residues long. CDR3 region: CASSLWDQPQHF. CDR3 nucleotides: TGTGCCAGCAGCTTATGGGATCAGCCCCAGCATTTT.

The table lists this clonotype with many counts. The chain employs TRBV6-5 and TRBJ2-3; 9 nucleotides match TRBD2. This CDR3 has 16 residues. With 4 bases clipped from V and 3 bases from J, the junction kept 8 bases outside the gene matches. In germline, CDR1 is MNHEY, CDR2 SVGAGI. The CDR3 DNA reads as TGTGCCAGCAGTTTCCTAGCGGGGACGAAAACAGATACGCAGTATTTT. As protein: CASSFLAGTKTDTQYF.

V and J are TRBV5-6 and TRBJ2-7; D possibly corresponds to TRBD1 (5 bases). CDR3 size: 16 residues. In germline, CDR1 is SGHDT, CDR2 YYEEEE. V was cut by 2 bases and J by 2 bases, with 17 bases left in between. CDR3 protein: CASSLMKGHRTYEQYV. CDR3 bases: TGTGCCAGCAGCTTAATGAAGGGCCACAGGACCTACGAGCAGTACGTC.

This clonotype was picked up a small number of times. The chain has TRBV4-3 and TRBJ1-5; D gene uncertain. The V end lost 1 base, the J end lost 4 bases, and 11 bases lay between the germline ends. CDR3 length: 15 amino acids. Per the germline V gene, CDR1 is LGHNA and CDR2 is YSLEER. CDR3 protein: CASSQVIRGNQPQHF. CDR3 bases: TGCGCCAGCAGCCAAGTCATCCGGGGAAATCAGCCCCAGCATTTT.